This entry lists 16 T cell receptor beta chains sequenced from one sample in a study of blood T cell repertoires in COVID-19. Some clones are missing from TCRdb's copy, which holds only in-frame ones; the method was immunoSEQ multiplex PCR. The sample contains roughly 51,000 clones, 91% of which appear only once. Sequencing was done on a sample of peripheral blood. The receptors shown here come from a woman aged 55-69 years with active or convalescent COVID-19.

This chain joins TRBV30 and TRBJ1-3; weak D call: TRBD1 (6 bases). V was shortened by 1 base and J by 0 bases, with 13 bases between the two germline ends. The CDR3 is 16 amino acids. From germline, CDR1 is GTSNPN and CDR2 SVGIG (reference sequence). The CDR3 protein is CAWSGDGQISGNTIYF. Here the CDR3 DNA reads TGTGCCTGGAGTGGGGACGGACAGATCTCTGGAAACACCATATATTTT.

The CDR3 DNA follows: TGTGCCAGCAGCTCTAGCGGGGGGAAATACAATGAGCAGTTCTTC. It specifies CASSSSGGKYNEQFF. The rearrangement links TRBV11-2 to TRBJ2-1, with 11 positions matching TRBD2. This CDR3 spans 15 amino acids. J lost 4 bases, V lost 4 bases, and 3 bases had no gene match. Germline CDR1 reads SGHAT; CDR2 reads FQNNGV.

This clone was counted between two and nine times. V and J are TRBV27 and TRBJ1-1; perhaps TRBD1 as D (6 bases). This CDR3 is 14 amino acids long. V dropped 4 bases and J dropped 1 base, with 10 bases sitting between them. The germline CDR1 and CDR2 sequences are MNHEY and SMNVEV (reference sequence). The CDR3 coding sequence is TGTGCCAGCAGTTCAGGGGTCGGGAACACTGAAGCTTTCTTT. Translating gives CASSSGVGNTEAFF.

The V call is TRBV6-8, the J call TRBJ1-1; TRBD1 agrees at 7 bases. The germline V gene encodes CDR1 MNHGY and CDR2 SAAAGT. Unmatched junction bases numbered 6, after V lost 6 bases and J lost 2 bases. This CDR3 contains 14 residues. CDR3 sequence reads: CASSPTGNNTEAFF. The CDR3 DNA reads TGTGCCAGCAGCCCGACAGGGAACAACACTGAAGCTTTCTTT.

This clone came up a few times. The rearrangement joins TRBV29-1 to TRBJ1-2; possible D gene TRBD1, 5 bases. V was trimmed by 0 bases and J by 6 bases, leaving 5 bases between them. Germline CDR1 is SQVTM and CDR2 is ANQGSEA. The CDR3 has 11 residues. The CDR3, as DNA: TGCAGCGTTGAAGAAGGGGATGGCTACACCTTC. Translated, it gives CSVEEGDGYTF.

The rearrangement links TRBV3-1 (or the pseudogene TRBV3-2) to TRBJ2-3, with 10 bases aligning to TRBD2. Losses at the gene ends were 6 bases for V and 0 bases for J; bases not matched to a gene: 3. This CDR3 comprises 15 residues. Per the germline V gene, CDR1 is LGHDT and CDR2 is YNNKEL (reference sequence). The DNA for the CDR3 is TGTGCCAGCAGTCGGACTAGCGGAAGCACAGATACGCAGTATTTT. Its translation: CASSRTSGSTDTQYF.

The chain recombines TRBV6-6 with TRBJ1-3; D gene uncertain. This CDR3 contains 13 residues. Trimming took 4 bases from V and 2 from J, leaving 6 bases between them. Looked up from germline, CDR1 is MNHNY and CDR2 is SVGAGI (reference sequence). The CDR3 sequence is CASSWETGNTIYF. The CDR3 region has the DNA TGTGCCAGCAGTTGGGAGACTGGAAACACCATATATTTT.

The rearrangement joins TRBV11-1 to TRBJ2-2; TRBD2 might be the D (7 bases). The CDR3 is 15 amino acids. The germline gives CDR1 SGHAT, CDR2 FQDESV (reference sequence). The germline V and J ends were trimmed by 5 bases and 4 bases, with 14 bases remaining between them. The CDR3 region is CASSPGRGSTGELFF. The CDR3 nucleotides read TGTGCCAGCAGCCCTGGGAGGGGGAGCACCGGGGAGCTGTTTTTT.

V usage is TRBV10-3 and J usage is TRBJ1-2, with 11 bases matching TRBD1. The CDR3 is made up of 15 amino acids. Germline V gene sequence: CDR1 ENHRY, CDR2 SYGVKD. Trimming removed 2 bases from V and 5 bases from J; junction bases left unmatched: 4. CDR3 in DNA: TGTGCCATCAGTGAGGGGACAGGGGGAGGATATGGCTACACCTTC. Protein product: CAISEGTGGGYGYTF.

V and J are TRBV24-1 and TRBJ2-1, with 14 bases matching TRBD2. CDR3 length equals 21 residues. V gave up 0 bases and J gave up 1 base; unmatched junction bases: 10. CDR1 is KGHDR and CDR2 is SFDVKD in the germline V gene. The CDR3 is CATSDLMKTSGRAGSYNEQFF. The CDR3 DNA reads TGTGCCACCAGTGATTTGATGAAGACTAGCGGGAGGGCAGGTTCCTACAATGAGCAGTTCTTC.

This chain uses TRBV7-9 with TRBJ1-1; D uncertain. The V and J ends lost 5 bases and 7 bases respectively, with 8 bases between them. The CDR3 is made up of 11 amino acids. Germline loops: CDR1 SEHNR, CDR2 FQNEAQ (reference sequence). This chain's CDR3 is CASSRGSEAFF. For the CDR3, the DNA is TGTGCCAGCAGCCGTGGGAGTGAAGCTTTCTTT.

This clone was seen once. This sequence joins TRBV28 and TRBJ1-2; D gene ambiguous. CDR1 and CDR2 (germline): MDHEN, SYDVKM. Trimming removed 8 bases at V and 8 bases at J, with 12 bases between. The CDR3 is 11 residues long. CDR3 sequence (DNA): TGTGCCAGCCACAACATTGGCGGCTACACCTTC. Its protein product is CASHNIGGYTF.

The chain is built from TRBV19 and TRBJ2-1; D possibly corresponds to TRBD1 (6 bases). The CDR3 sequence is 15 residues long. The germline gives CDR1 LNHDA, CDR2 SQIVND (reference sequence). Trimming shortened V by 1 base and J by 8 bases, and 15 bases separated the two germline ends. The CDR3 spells CASSIANRVRDEQFF. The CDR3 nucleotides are TGTGCCAGTAGTATAGCGAACAGGGTTCGGGATGAGCAGTTCTTC.

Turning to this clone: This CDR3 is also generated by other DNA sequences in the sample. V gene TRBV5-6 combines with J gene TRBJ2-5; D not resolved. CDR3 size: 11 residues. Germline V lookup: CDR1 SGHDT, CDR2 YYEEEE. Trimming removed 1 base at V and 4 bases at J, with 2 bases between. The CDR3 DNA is TGTGCCAGCAGCTTGCTAGAGACCCAGTACTTC. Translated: CASSLLETQYF.

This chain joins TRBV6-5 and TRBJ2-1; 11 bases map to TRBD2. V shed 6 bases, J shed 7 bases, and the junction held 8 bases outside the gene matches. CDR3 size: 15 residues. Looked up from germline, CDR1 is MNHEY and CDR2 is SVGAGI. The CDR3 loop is CASSSLAGALNEQFF. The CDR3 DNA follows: TGTGCCAGCAGCTCACTAGCGGGAGCGTTAAATGAGCAGTTCTTC.

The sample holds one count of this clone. As DNA, the CDR3 is TGCAGCGTTGGGACAGGGGGATTCAATGAGCAGTTCTTC. It encodes CSVGTGGFNEQFF. The genes are TRBV29-1 and TRBJ2-1, with TRBD1 matching over 10 bases. The CDR3 length is 13 residues. Germline CDR1 SQVTM, CDR2 ANQGSEA. V lost 4 bases and J lost 6; bases outside the gene matches: 3.